The rows below give T cell receptor beta chains drawn from one sample of a study of cytomegalovirus exposure and HLA in healthy donors. Measured with immunoSEQ multiplex PCR; TCRdb has only the in-frame clones, and not every one. The sample includes around 94,000 clones, approximately 76% of them seen just once. Specimen: PBMCs. These receptors were obtained from a woman aged 55-75 years in good health and CMV-seropositive. The CDR3 runs from the conserved cysteine through the conserved F or W. Fields, in order: D gene, V gene, CDR3 length, clone size, J gene, CDR3 DNA, CDR3 protein. D genes are given only for firm matches. Rows give clone size only sometimes, using once, few, many, or a class for an expanded clone.

TRBD1	TRBV5-6	15	NA	TRBJ1-2	TGTGCCAGCAGCTTCGGGACAGGGGGAGGCTATGGCTACACCTTC	CASSFGTGGGYGYTF
TRBD2	TRBV5-4	16	many	TRBJ2-7	TGTGCCAGCAGCTCCTATTTAGCGGGAGGGCCGGTCGAGCAGTACTTC	CASSSYLAGGPVEQYF
NA	TRBV5-4	15	NA	TRBJ2-1	TGTGCCAGCACCGATCAGGGAAGGGGTTACAATGAGCAGTTCTTC	CASTDQGRGYNEQFF
NA	TRBV10-3	14	few	TRBJ1-1	TGTGCCATCAGTCTCTTCTTGGGGGGTGCTGAAGCTTTCTTT	CAISLFLGGAEAFF
NA	TRBV10-3	15	NA	TRBJ1-4	TGTGCCATCAGTGAGTTCCGGGACTTGGGGGAAAAACTGTTTTTT	CAISEFRDLGEKLFF
TRBD1	TRBV9	18	once	TRBJ2-3	TGTGCCAGCAGCGTAGAGGGGGCAGGTTTGGGCCGCACAGATACGCAGTATTTT	CASSVEGAGLGRTDTQYF
NA	TRBV28	15	NA	TRBJ1-5	TGTGCCAGCACCAGACCCGCCGGGAGCAATCAGCCCCAGCATTTT	CASTRPAGSNQPQHF
NA	TRBV6-5	15	many	TRBJ2-5	TGTGCCAGCAGTTACTCGCCAACAGGTCGAGAGACCCAGTACTTC	CASSYSPTGRETQYF
TRBD2	TRBV27	14	NA	TRBJ2-7	TGTGCCACCTCTCTTGCGGGAGGAGGTAACGAGCAGTACTTC	CATSLAGGGNEQYF
NA	TRBV27	18	NA	TRBJ2-3	TGTGCCAGCAGTTTATCAGGGCTGGGGGCAATTGGCACAGATACGCAGTATTTT	CASSLSGLGAIGTDTQYF
NA	TRBV19	17	once	TRBJ1-5	TGTGCCAGTAGTATGACCTCCCAGGGTTTGAGCAATCAGCCCCAGCATTTT	CASSMTSQGLSNQPQHF
TRBD1	TRBV7-2	15	NA	TRBJ2-1	TGTGCCAGCAGCCCTTACAGGGGTACCTACAATGAGCAGTTCTTC	CASSPYRGTYNEQFF
NA	TRBV21-1	13	NA	TRBJ1-1	TGTGCCAGCAGTCGACAGGTGAACGCTGAAGCTTTCTTT	CASSRQVNAEAFF
TRBD1	TRBV19	15	few	TRBJ1-5	TGTGCCACCACAGAGGCTGGGACAGTTAATCAGCCCCAGCATTTT	CATTEAGTVNQPQHF
NA	TRBV4-1	15	NA	TRBJ2-7	TGCGCCAGCAGCCGGGGTGAGGGAATCGAGTACGAGCAGTACTTC	CASSRGEGIEYEQYF
NA	TRBV6-1	12	NA	TRBJ1-2	TGTGCCAGCAGTGAATCAGTGGATGGCTACACCTTC	CASSESVDGYTF
TRBD1	TRBV30	14	NA	TRBJ2-1	TGTGCCTGGGAACCCGACAGGGTGGTAAATGAGCAGTTCTTC	CAWEPDRVVNEQFF
TRBD1	TRBV7-3	14	NA	TRBJ2-5	TGTGCCAGCAGCCGGACAGGGGGCTTAGAGACCCAGTACTTC	CASSRTGGLETQYF
TRBD2	TRBV11-2	15	NA	TRBJ2-7	TGTGCCAGCAGCACCGGGACTAGCGGGTTCTACGAGCAGTACTTC	CASSTGTSGFYEQYF
TRBD1	TRBV11-1	16	NA	TRBJ2-2	TGTGCCAGCATCCCCCTTGACAGGGCTGCCACCGGGGAGCTGTTTTTT	CASIPLDRAATGELFF
TRBD2	TRBV29-1	13	NA	TRBJ2-1	TGCAGCGTAGTCCTAGCGGGAGTCTTTGAGCAGTTCTTC	CSVVLAGVFEQFF
TRBD2	TRBV28	18	NA	TRBJ2-5	TGTGCCAGCAGCCCCTTGAGGCTAGCGGGAGGGCCACGTGAGACCCAGTACTTC	CASSPLRLAGGPRETQYF
TRBD2	TRBV4-2	14	NA	TRBJ2-1	TGTGCCAGCAGCCGCGCTAGCGGGAGGGTAGAGCAGTTCTTC	CASSRASGRVEQFF